This TCR beta chain emerged from a study of blood T cell repertoires in COVID-19. V shed 4 bases, J shed 5 bases, and the junction held 8 bases outside the gene matches. Germline loops: CDR1 SGHVS, CDR2 FNYEAQ. The CDR3 runs 15 residues. The protocol was immunoSEQ multiplex PCR, while the TCRdb copy is restricted to in-frame clones and leaves out a portion. The data hold some 500,000 clones, with about 89% observed a single time. The chain couples TRBV7-6 to TRBJ2-5; 9 bases map to TRBD2. This clonotype was sampled from a woman between 50 and 59 years old with COVID-19, enrolled during active disease. Sequences were obtained from peripheral blood. In DNA, the CDR3 is TGTGCCAGCAGCTGGATAGCGGGGGAGTTGGAGACCCAGTACTTC. Translated: CASSWIAGELETQYF.